This TCR beta chain derives from a study of OX40 agonist ivuxolimab in advanced cancers. Looked up from germline, CDR1 is SGHTA and CDR2 is FQGTGA. The CDR3 sequence is 13 residues long. Trimming cost V 9 bases and J 5 bases; bases outside gene matches: 6. Sequenced by immunoSEQ multiplex PCR; TCRdb stores in-frame clones only, minus some. The table records 99,000 or so clones, around 92% of them present only once. Specimen: CD4+ or CD8+ T cells sorted from blood, collected in a trial of the OX40 agonist ivuxolimab. This clonotype was obtained from an adult with an advanced solid tumor such as melanoma, head and neck, liver or kidney cancer. The gene calls are TRBV7-3 and TRBJ1-1; TRBD1 matches 10 bases. CDR3 in DNA: TGTGCCAGTCGACAGGGGGCTTGGACTGAAGCTTTCTTT. Its protein product is CASRQGAWTEAFF.